Each of the 24 T cell receptor beta chains below was sequenced from the same sample in a study of OX40 agonist ivuxolimab in advanced cancers. Measured with immunoSEQ multiplex PCR; TCRdb has only the in-frame clones, and not every one. The profile covers about 55,000 clones, with approximately 80% appearing a single time and around 4.5% taken by the ten largest. The material was CD4+ or CD8+ T cells sorted from blood, obtained in a trial of the OX40 agonist ivuxolimab. These TCRs come from an adult with an advanced solid tumor such as melanoma, head and neck, liver or kidney cancer.

The chain couples TRBV19 to TRBJ2-7, with 9 bases identical to TRBD1. The J segment lost 7 bases and the V segment lost 6 bases, leaving 7 bases of the junction unmatched. There are 13 residues in the CDR3. In germline, CDR1 is LNHDA, CDR2 SQIVND (reference sequence). CDR3 protein: CASSRDRVKEQYF. CDR3 nucleotides: TGTGCCAGTAGCCGGGACAGGGTGAAAGAGCAGTACTTC.

The chain recombines TRBV18 with TRBJ1-5, with unresolved D. CDR1 KGHSH and CDR2 LQKENI come from the germline V gene. Trimming removed 1 base at V and 5 bases at J, with 9 bases between. The CDR3 is 14 amino acids. The CDR3 loop reads CASSPRPLDQPQHF. In DNA form, the CDR3 reads TGTGCCAGCTCACCACGCCCATTAGATCAGCCCCAGCATTTT.

Points on this clone: One junction end disagrees with the germline gene, perhaps due to a read error. This chain joins TRBV5-7 and TRBJ1-2; TRBD1 aligns across 7 bases. TRBV5-7 is an open reading frame, and its role is uncertain. CDR3 length equals 13 residues. The CDR3 loop reads CASSFLLQGSPGF. DNA of the CDR3: TGTGCCAGCAGCTTTCTTTTACAGGGGTCGCCTGGATTC.

This clone has more than one count but fewer than ten. The V gene is TRBV5-1, the J gene TRBJ1-6, with 7 positions matching TRBD1. Per the germline V gene, CDR1 is SGHRS and CDR2 is YFSETQ. CDR3 length equals 14 residues. The J segment lost 7 bases and the V segment lost 1 base, leaving 2 bases of the junction unmatched. The CDR3 DNA is TGCGCCAGCAGCTTGATGACAGGGAATTCACCCCTCCACTTT. This gives the protein CASSLMTGNSPLHF. The complete variable domain, with remaining parts taken from reference TRBV5-1 and TRBJ1-6, reads KAGVTQTPRYLIKTRGQQVTLSCSPISGHRSVSWYQQTPGQGLQFLFEYFSETQRNKGNFPGRFSGRQFSNSRSEMNVSTLELGDSALYLCASSLMTGNSPLHFGNGTRLTVT.

A few counts support this clone. The chain links TRBV28 to TRBJ1-5; 7 positions agree with TRBD1. The length of the CDR3 is 13 residues. Trimming cost V 10 bases and J 5 bases; bases outside gene matches: 8. Germline V gene data show CDR1 as MDHEN and CDR2 as SYDVKM. DNA of the CDR3: TGTGCCACCCGAGACAGGGTCCATCAGCCCCAGCATTTT. Translation: CATRDRVHQPQHF.

The chain is built from TRBV18 and TRBJ2-7, with 10 bases identical to TRBD1. The germline V gene encodes CDR1 KGHSH and CDR2 LQKENI. The CDR3 loop spans 14 amino acids. V shed 3 bases, J shed 3 bases, and the junction held 2 bases outside the gene matches. The CDR3 loop reads CASSPGQGFYEQYF. The CDR3 region has the DNA TGTGCCAGCTCACCGGGACAGGGGTTCTACGAGCAGTACTTC.

CDR3 sequence: CASSPKTFSSYEQYF. The CDR3, as DNA: TGTGCCAGCTCACCAAAGACTTTCAGCTCCTACGAGCAGTACTTC. The rearrangement links TRBV18 to TRBJ2-7; D gene uncertain. The CDR3 runs 15 residues. Germline V gene sequence: CDR1 KGHSH, CDR2 LQKENI. Trimming took off 2 bases at V and 0 bases at J, with 11 bases between the two ends.

This clone occurred a few times. V is TRBV30 and J is TRBJ2-3; 10 nucleotides agree with TRBD2. Germline V gene lookup returns CDR1 GTSNPN and CDR2 SVGIG (reference sequence). Trimming cost V 7 bases and J 6 bases; bases outside gene matches: 13. The CDR3 has 15 amino acids. Here the CDR3 reads CASSGGGAGGDTQYF. Here the CDR3 DNA reads TGTGCCTCCTCCGGGGGGGGAGCGGGAGGGGATACGCAGTATTTT.

The V call is TRBV4-1, the J call TRBJ2-3; no definite D call. The CDR3 contains 19 residues. Germline V CDR1 and CDR2: MGHRA, YSYEKL. V shed 1 base and J shed 0 bases, with 20 bases lying between them. Here the CDR3 reads CASSQVLPLRVYSTDTQYF. Here the CDR3 DNA reads TGCGCCAGCAGCCAAGTTTTGCCCCTTAGGGTCTATAGCACAGATACGCAGTATTTT.

This chain uses TRBV5-1 with TRBJ1-3; D is unresolved. The germline CDR1 and CDR2 sequences are SGHRS and YFSETQ. There are 12 residues in the CDR3. Trimming pared 4 bases from V and 7 bases from J, leaving 9 bases between. The CDR3 sequence: CASSPPGNTIYF. The DNA for the CDR3 is TGCGCCAGCAGCCCCCCGGGGAACACCATATATTTT. The full variable domain, in which reference TRBV5-1 and TRBJ1-3 provide the parts outside the CDR3, is KAGVTQTPRYLIKTRGQQVTLSCSPISGHRSVSWYQQTPGQGLQFLFEYFSETQRNKGNFPGRFSGRQFSNSRSEMNVSTLELGDSALYLCASSPPGNTIYFGEGSWLTVV.

This chain connects TRBV4-2 to TRBJ1-2; 10 bases map to TRBD1. The germline V gene encodes CDR1 LGHNA and CDR2 YNFKEQ. Trimming removed 6 bases from V and 6 bases from J; junction bases left unmatched: 10. This CDR3 spans 15 amino acids. CDR3 DNA: TGTGCCAGCAGTCCACCGGGACAGGGGATTGATGGCTACACCTTC. Translation gives CASSPPGQGIDGYTF.

The chain has TRBV7-9 and TRBJ1-5; tentative D call: TRBD1 (5 bases). CDR1 and CDR2 from the germline V gene are SEHNR and FQNEAQ (reference sequence). V lost 1 base to trimming and J lost 1 base, with 11 bases between them. This CDR3 contains 16 residues. The CDR3 DNA is TGTGCCAGCAGCTTAGGGACAACAAGCAGCAATCAGCCCCAGCATTTT. Its translation: CASSLGTTSSNQPQHF. The full variable domain, in which reference TRBV7-9 and TRBJ1-5 provide the parts outside the CDR3, is DTGVSQNPRHKITKRGQNVTFRCDPISEHNRLYWYRQTLGQGPEFLTYFQNEAQLEKSRLLSDRFSAERPKGSFSTLEIQRTEQGDSAMYLCASSLGTTSSNQPQHFGDGTRLSIL.

Comment on this clone: At the DNA level, this CDR3 is encoded by other sequences in the same sample as well. CDR3 coding DNA: TGCGCCAGCAGCTTGGCCGGAGAGACCCAGTACTTC. The encoded protein is CASSLAGETQYF. The chain recombines TRBV5-1 with TRBJ2-5, with D uncertain. With 0 bases removed from V and 4 bases from J, the gap between germline ends came to 4 bases. The CDR3 spans 12 residues. Germline assignment: CDR1 SGHRS and CDR2 YFSETQ.

This clone has a single count. The chain carries TRBV5-1 and TRBJ1-1; a weak D match, TRBD1 (6 bases). Germline lookup yields CDR1 SGHRS and CDR2 YFSETQ. The CDR3 runs 14 residues. V gave up 1 base and J gave up 5 bases, with 12 bases separating them. The CDR3 bases are TGCGCCAGCAGCTTGATCAGGGGCGGAACTGAAGCTTTCTTT. Amino acid sequence: CASSLIRGGTEAFF.

Concerning this clone itself: The conserved final phenylalanine or tryptophan is absent from the CDR3, which likely points to a read error. The rearrangement uses TRBV19 and TRBJ1-6; 8 bases agree with TRBD1. The CDR3 is made up of 14 amino acids. J gave up 10 bases and V 10 bases, and 12 bases lay outside the gene matches. The germline V gene has CDR1 LNHDA and CDR2 SQIVND (reference sequence). The CDR3 is CATISGGAGSPLHL. In DNA form, the CDR3 reads TGTGCCACCATTTCAGGGGGCGCCGGATCACCCCTCCACCTT.

The chain is built from TRBV18 and TRBJ1-2; D remains unclear. V was trimmed by 2 bases and J by 3 bases, leaving 7 bases between them. Germline V CDR1 and CDR2: KGHSH, LQKENI. The CDR3 totals 13 residues. The CDR3 bases are TGTGCCAGCTCACCAGAGTGGGACTATGGCTACACCTTC. This encodes CASSPEWDYGYTF.

The CDR3 here is CASSEGHPGNTIYF. The CDR3 coding sequence is TGTGCCAGCAGTGAAGGGCACCCTGGAAACACCATATATTTT. The chain has TRBV6-1 and TRBJ1-3; D gene uncertain. This CDR3 is 14 amino acids long. Trimming shortened V by 1 base and J by 2 bases, and 6 bases separated the two germline ends. Germline lookup yields CDR1 MNHNS and CDR2 SASEGT.

V usage is TRBV6-5 and J usage is TRBJ2-2; TRBD2 is a possible D gene (5 bases). This CDR3 has 13 amino acids. From germline, CDR1 is MNHEY and CDR2 SVGAGI. The V and J ends lost 6 bases and 1 base respectively, with 6 bases between them. The CDR3 sequence: CASRRVNTGELFF. DNA of the CDR3: TGTGCCAGCAGGAGGGTGAACACCGGGGAGCTGTTTTTT.

The chain links TRBV6-5 to TRBJ1-1; D is uncertain. This CDR3 region has 12 residues. CDR1 and CDR2 (germline): MNHEY, SVGAGI. V was pared by 6 bases and J by 7 bases, with 12 bases between. The CDR3 coding sequence is TGTGCCAGCAGAGAATGGGGTCGTGAAGCTTTCTTT. It yields the protein CASREWGREAFF.

The chain recombines TRBV18 with TRBJ1-3; perhaps TRBD1 as D (6 bases). The CDR3 spans 16 residues. Germline CDR1 reads KGHSH; CDR2 reads LQKENI. V shed 0 bases and J shed 3 bases, with 12 bases lying between them. The CDR3 protein is CASSPPVGGRGNTIYF. DNA of the CDR3: TGTGCCAGCTCACCACCGGTTGGGGGCCGTGGAAACACCATATATTTT.

V usage is TRBV18 and J usage is TRBJ2-3, with D tentatively TRBD1 (6 bases). V dropped 5 bases and J dropped 1 base, with 13 bases sitting between them. The CDR3 runs to 15 residues. Germline V gene lookup returns CDR1 KGHSH and CDR2 LQKENI. In DNA form, the CDR3 reads TGTGCCAGCTCATTGGGGGCTGGAGGCACAGATACGCAGTATTTT. Translating gives CASSLGAGGTDTQYF.

This clone has just one count. The chain joins TRBV18 to TRBJ2-1, with a tentative D call TRBD1 (6 bases). The ends were cut back, 10 bases at V and 1 base at J, with 14 bases in the middle. Per germline, CDR1 KGHSH and CDR2 LQKENI. The CDR3 spans 14 residues. The CDR3: CATTGTTSYNEQFF. Here the CDR3 DNA reads TGTGCCACCACGGGGACAACTTCCTACAATGAGCAGTTCTTC.

The CDR3: CASSPNRGQGYEQYF. Here the CDR3 DNA reads TGTGCCAGCTCACCAAACCGGGGGCAAGGTTACGAGCAGTACTTC. The chain uses TRBV18 and TRBJ2-7; D possibly uses TRBD1 or TRBD2 (6 bases each). Germline V CDR1 and CDR2: KGHSH, LQKENI. V was pared by 2 bases and J by 4 bases, with 15 bases between. The CDR3 runs 15 residues.

The chain joins TRBV10-2 to TRBJ1-2, with 9 bases identical to TRBD1. Germline CDR1 reads WSHSY; CDR2 reads SAAADI. V shed 1 base, J shed 14 bases, and the junction held 5 bases outside the gene matches. There are 12 residues in the CDR3. The CDR3 nucleotides are TGCGCCAGCAGTGAGTTGGACAGGGGCCAGACCTTC. Protein sequence: CASSELDRGQTF.